The 8 T cell receptor beta chains in this list originate from one sample, sequenced in a study of T cell changes during pregnancy in multiple sclerosis. Measured with immunoSEQ multiplex PCR; TCRdb has only the in-frame clones, and not every one. The table has 50,000 or so clones, just over 90% seen once. The sample consisted of peripheral blood, taken in the second trimester of pregnancy. Receptors were obtained from a female donor with multiple sclerosis, enrolled in a pregnancy study.

CDR3 amino acids: CASSDGTGVAGTYGYTF. The CDR3 DNA follows: TGTGCCAGCAGCGATGGGACAGGGGTCGCGGGGACCTATGGCTACACCTTC. This sequence joins TRBV5-8 and TRBJ1-2; 10 bases are a match to TRBD1. This CDR3 has 17 residues. The germline V gene encodes CDR1 SGHTS and CDR2 YDEGEE. V was pared by 4 bases and J by 4 bases, with 13 bases of the junction left unmatched.

The chain carries TRBV19 and TRBJ2-5; D perhaps matches TRBD2 (6 bases). Trimming left V 5 bases short and J 4 bases short, with 17 bases between. CDR3 length: 15 amino acids. The germline gives CDR1 LNHDA, CDR2 SQIVND (reference sequence). DNA for the CDR3: TGTGCCAGTAGTGGTCGGCGGGAAAGGAGAGAGACCCAGTACTTC. Translated: CASSGRRERRETQYF.

This sequence joins TRBV6-8 and TRBJ2-3, with 11 bases aligning to TRBD2. Germline trimming cut 2 bases from V and 3 bases from J; bases unmatched to any gene: 10. The germline gives CDR1 MNHGY, CDR2 SAAAGT. This CDR3 is 18 amino acids long. In nucleotides, the CDR3 is TGTGCCAGCAGTTACGACACAAATCTAGCGGGGGGTACAGATACGCAGTATTTT. It translates to CASSYDTNLAGGTDTQYF.

The chain employs TRBV9 and TRBJ1-4, with no clear D. CDR1 and CDR2 from the germline V gene are SGDLS and YYNGEE. V lost 1 base to trimming and J lost 4 bases, with 8 bases between them. This CDR3 contains 14 residues. CDR3 bases: TGTGCCAGCAGCGTAAGCGGGGTTAATGAAAAACTGTTTTTT. Residues: CASSVSGVNEKLFF.

The chain links TRBV15 to TRBJ2-3, with 9 bases identical to TRBD1. V was pared by 5 bases and J by 3 bases, with 6 bases of the junction left unmatched. In germline, CDR1 is LNHNV, CDR2 YYDKDF (reference sequence). This CDR3 is built from 15 residues. The DNA for the CDR3 is TGTGCCACCAGCGGTGGACAGGGGCGAACAGATACGCAGTATTTT. Its translation is CATSGGQGRTDTQYF.

This chain links TRBV4-1 with TRBJ2-3; 12 nucleotides agree with TRBD2. The CDR3 contains 17 residues. The germline V gene has CDR1 MGHRA and CDR2 YSYEKL. Trimming removed 2 bases from V and 2 bases from J; junction bases left unmatched: 5. CDR3 bases: TGCGCCAGCAGCCAACAACTAGCGGGAGGCCTCACAGATACGCAGTATTTT. Translated: CASSQQLAGGLTDTQYF.

This chain links TRBV14 with TRBJ2-2, with TRBD2 matching 11 bases. The V and J ends lost 4 bases and 4 bases, in that order; junction bases with no gene match: 11. CDR1 SGHDN and CDR2 FVKESK come from the germline V gene. This CDR3 contains 18 residues. The CDR3 sequence is CASSPQRLLAGVTGELFF. The CDR3 DNA sequence: TGTGCCAGCAGCCCTCAAAGATTACTAGCGGGAGTCACCGGGGAGCTGTTTTTT.

Of note for this clone: One end of the junction is discordant with germline, which a read error may explain. The rearrangement uses TRBV25-1 and TRBJ1-1; possibly TRBD1 for D (5 bases). This CDR3 has 15 residues. Germline loops: CDR1 MGHDK, CDR2 SYGVNS. The CDR3 is CASSGSKGWNTKAFF. The CDR3 coding sequence is TGTGCCAGCAGTGGCTCTAAGGGGTGGAACACTAAAGCTTTCTTT.